Given below is one T cell receptor (beta chain) in context. As yet, its antigen is unknown. A J-beta primer mix and a sample-barcoded 5' primer were used in a second PCR of about 7 to 12 cycles. Template switching added a 12-random-nucleotide identifier to every cDNA molecule. TCRdb analysed the 5' RACE reads with MiXCR anew, one entry per CDR3 protein. The sample carries around 1,800,000 distinct CDR3 sequences, approximately 39% recorded once. The sample is drawn from a study of blood T cells in healthy people across ages. The extraction recovered at least 5 micrograms of total RNA per sample. Overall study results and limits: Naive T cell percentage showed a strong correlation with the diversity of TCR beta. Compared with aged donors, long-lived donors showed fewer expanded clones, suggesting selection.

V was shortened by 3 bases and J by 4 bases, with 17 bases between the two germline ends. The CDR3 runs 16 residues. The V gene is TRBV12-3 or TRBV12-4, the J gene TRBJ2-3; tentative D call: TRBD2 (6 bases). The TCR originated in a human donor in good health. Sequencing was done on a sample of blood. CDR3 sequence (DNA): TGTGCCAGCAGTTTGGAGGGAAGTGAGTTAGCAGATACGCAGTATTTT. Protein sequence: CASSLEGSELADTQYF.